The clone carrying this TCR beta chain has more than one count but fewer than ten. Its antigen is as yet unknown. This sample was taken from a study of identical twins. Findings of the study overall: The models systematically underestimated how much out-of-frame TCR alpha was shared in monozygotic twins. While abundant cord blood beta clonotypes carried fewer insertions, memory repertoires showed no such pattern.

After template switching added a universal primer site, the resulting cDNA carried unique molecular identifiers. TCRdb ran MiXCR on the 5' RACE reads and lists one entry per CDR3 protein. The sample comprises 510,000 or so distinct CDR3 sequences, over 12% of which are singletons, and around 0.4% rests with the top ten. CDR1 and CDR2 from the germline V gene are ENHRY and SYGVKD. With 4 bases clipped from V and 6 bases from J, the junction kept 7 bases outside the gene matches. The length of the CDR3 is 15 residues. This same sample was also part of a study on yellow fever vaccine responses in identical twins.

Material for sequencing was CD4+ T cells sorted from blood. J is TRBJ2-1 and V is TRBV10-3, with 9 positions matching TRBD1. This receptor was taken from a woman younger than 35 in good health. The CDR3 DNA is TGTGCCATCAGTGCAGGGACAGGGACTCGCAATGAGCAGTTCTTC. Translating gives CAISAGTGTRNEQFF.